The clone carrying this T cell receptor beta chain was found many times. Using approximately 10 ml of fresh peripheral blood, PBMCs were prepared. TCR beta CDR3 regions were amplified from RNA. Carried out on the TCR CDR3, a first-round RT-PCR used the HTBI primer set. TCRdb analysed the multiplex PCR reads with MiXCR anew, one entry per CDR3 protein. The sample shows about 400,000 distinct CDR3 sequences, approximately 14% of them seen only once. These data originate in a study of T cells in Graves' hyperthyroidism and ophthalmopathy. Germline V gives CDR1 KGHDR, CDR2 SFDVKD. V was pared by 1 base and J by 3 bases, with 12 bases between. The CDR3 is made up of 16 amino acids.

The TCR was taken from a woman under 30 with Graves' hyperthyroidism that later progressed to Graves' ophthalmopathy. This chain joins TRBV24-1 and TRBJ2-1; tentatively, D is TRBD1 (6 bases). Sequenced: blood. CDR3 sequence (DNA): TGTGCCACCAGTGATTTCGACAGGCCGAACTACAATGAGCAGTTCTTC. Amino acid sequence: CATSDFDRPNYNEQFF.